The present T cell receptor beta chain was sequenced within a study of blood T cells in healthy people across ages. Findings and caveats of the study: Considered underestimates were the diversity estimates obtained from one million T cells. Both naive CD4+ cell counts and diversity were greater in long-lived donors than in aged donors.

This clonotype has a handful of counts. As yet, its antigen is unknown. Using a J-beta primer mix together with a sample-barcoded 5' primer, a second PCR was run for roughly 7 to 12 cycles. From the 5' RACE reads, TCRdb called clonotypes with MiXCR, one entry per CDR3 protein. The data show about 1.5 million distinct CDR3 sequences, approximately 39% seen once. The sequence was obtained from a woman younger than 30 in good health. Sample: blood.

The CDR3 region is CASSQGNRHEKLFF. CDR3 DNA: TGTGCCAGCAGCCAGGGGAATCGACATGAAAAACTGTTTTTT. The chain joins TRBV11-2 to TRBJ1-4; tentative D call: TRBD1 (6 bases). V lost 5 bases to trimming and J lost 6 bases, with 13 bases between them. CDR1 is SGHAT, CDR2 FQNNGV, per germline. The CDR3 extends over 14 amino acids.